The clone carrying this T cell receptor beta chain was detected a few times. Its specificity is unknown. The CDR3 has 16 residues. Germline CDR1 and CDR2: SNHLY and FYNNEI. With 4 bases removed from V and 0 bases from J, the gap between germline ends came to 13 bases. This table comes from immunoSEQ multiplex PCR, and its TCRdb copy is limited to in-frame clones, with some not included. The sample shows around 180,000 clones, just over 85% of them seen only once. The data are from a study of T cell responses to AZD1222 COVID-19 vaccine. Whole-study findings and limits: At baseline, just a handful of AZD1222 recipients tested seropositive. Researchers report vaccine-associated CD4 TCRs spanning spike, with dominance at 160-218 and 743-854. Most donors were white British, females outnumbered males, and clonal diversity was possibly underestimated.

The TCR comes from an adult in good health. This chain links TRBV2 with TRBJ1-5; no reliable D call. The source was peripheral blood, collected on day 0 of AZD1222 vaccination. CDR3 residues: CASSVGSAYSNQPQHF. CDR3 nucleotide sequence: TGTGCCAGCAGTGTTGGGAGCGCGTATAGCAATCAGCCCCAGCATTTT.